The following is a T cell receptor (beta chain) sequence with its context. The antigen is not known. Per germline, CDR1 LNHDA and CDR2 SQIVND (reference sequence). V shed 4 bases and J 10 bases; nucleotides not matched to a gene: 10. CDR3 size: 16 residues. Libraries were prepared by immunoSEQ multiplex PCR; TCRdb keeps only in-frame clonotypes and omits some of them. The sample lists fewer than 60,000 clones; 93% were seen once. The data derive from a study of cytomegalovirus exposure and HLA in healthy donors. Whole-study context: The 100 to 150 validation repertoires and the approximately 670 first-cohort repertoires shared a platform, a later analysis reported.

Broader study findings: Three chains tied to CMV proved CMV antigen-specific in vitro. The classifier reportedly diagnosed cytomegalovirus status with high specificity and sensitivity. Cytomegalovirus association was assigned to approximately 160 TCR beta chains.

The sample taken for sequencing was PBMCs. The chain is built from TRBV19 and TRBJ1-6, with 10 bases lining up with TRBD1. The sequence was collected from a woman younger than 35 in good health and CMV-seropositive. Here the CDR3 reads CASSNERQGANSPLHF. CDR3 coding DNA: TGTGCCAGTAGTAACGAGAGACAGGGGGCGAACTCACCCCTCCACTTT.